The rows below give T cell receptor beta chains drawn from one sample of a study of T cell changes during pregnancy in multiple sclerosis. Only in-frame clones appear in the TCRdb table, and some are missing; sequencing was by immunoSEQ multiplex PCR. In the table there are 41,000 or so clones, around 89% of which are singletons. Sequenced here: CD4+ T cells from peripheral blood mononuclear cells, sampled in the first trimester of pregnancy. The receptors come from a female donor with multiple sclerosis, enrolled in a pregnancy study. Each CDR3 is given with its conserved first and last residue. D genes are given only for firm matches. Part of the rows lack a size; the others show once, few, many or a class for expanded clones.

>TRBV5-3|TRBJ2-1|TRBD2|NA|15
TGTGCCAGAAGTTCCGGACTAGTTGTTTGCGATGAGCAGTTCTTC
CARSSGLVVCDEQFF
>TRBV4-3|TRBJ1-1|NA|NA|14
TGCGCCAGCAGCGCCAATCAAGGGGACACTGAAGCTTTCTTT
CASSANQGDTEAFF
>TRBV21-1|TRBJ2-1|NA|NA|18
TGTGCCAGCAGCAAAGGTAGCGGGAGGGCCTACTCCTACAATGAGCAGTTCTTC
CASSKGSGRAYSYNEQFF
>TRBV28|TRBJ1-2|NA|NA|15
TGTGCCAGCACCATTACAGGGATCAATAACTATGGCTACACCTTC
CASTITGINNYGYTF
>TRBV7-9|TRBJ2-7|NA|NA|13
TGTGCCAGCAGCTTCGATCGAACCACGGGGCAGTACTTC
CASSFDRTTGQYF
>TRBV9|TRBJ2-2|NA|NA|15
TGTGCCAGCAGCGTAGATGGTTCGGTTCCCCGGGAGCTGTTTTTT
CASSVDGSVPRELFF
>TRBV5-5|TRBJ2-2|NA|NA|15
TGTGCCAGCAGCGCATCCGGGTCGCTAACCGGGGAGCTGTTTTTT
CASSASGSLTGELFF
>TRBV27|TRBJ1-2|TRBD1|NA|15
TGTGCCAGCAGTTTATTGGGACAGGGGTACTATGGCTACACCTTC
CASSLLGQGYYGYTF
>TRBV12-5|TRBJ1-2|TRBD1|NA|16
TGTGCTAGTGGTTTGATACCGGGACAGGGGTACTATGGCTACACCTTC
CASGLIPGQGYYGYTF
>TRBV7-9|TRBJ2-4|TRBD1|once|15
TGTGCCAGCAGCGTAGGGGGACAGTACAAAAACATTCAGTACTTC
CASSVGGQYKNIQYF
>TRBV19|TRBJ2-3|NA|NA|14
TGTGCCAGTAGTACCCCCCCGGGCACAGATACGCAGTATTTT
CASSTPPGTDTQYF
>TRBV30|TRBJ2-7|TRBD1|NA|14
TGTGCCTGGAGTTTCCGGACAGGGCTGGACGAGCAGTACTTC
CAWSFRTGLDEQYF
>TRBV6-7|TRBJ2-7|NA|NA|14
TGTGCCAGCAGTCAAACAGGGTTTTCCTACGAGCAGTACTTC
CASSQTGFSYEQYF
>TRBV10-3|TRBJ2-1|NA|NA|15
TGTGCCATCAGTGACCTTAGCGGCTCCTACAATGAGCAGTTCTTC
CAISDLSGSYNEQFF
>TRBV29-1|TRBJ1-1|TRBD1|NA|12
TGCAGCGGGGGACAGGTGAACACTGAAGCTTTCTTT
CSGGQVNTEAFF
>TRBV5-1|TRBJ1-1|TRBD1|NA|14
TGCGCCAGCAGCTGGAACAGGGGGAACACTGAAGCTTTCTTT
CASSWNRGNTEAFF
>TRBV7-7|TRBJ2-5|NA|NA|15
TGTGCTAGCAGCTTAGTTCCGGGCGAGGGAGAGACCCAGTACTTC
CASSLVPGEGETQYF
>TRBV27|TRBJ1-4|TRBD1|NA|16
TGTGCCAGCAGTTTGAGGACAGGGAATCAAGGTGAAAAACTGTTTTTT
CASSLRTGNQGEKLFF
>TRBV5-4|TRBJ2-1|NA|NA|13
TGTGCCAGCAGCTTGATGGGGGCGGGTGAGCAGTTCTTC
CASSLMGAGEQFF
>TRBV12-5|TRBJ2-1|TRBD2|NA|17
TGTGCTAGTGGTTTGGCCCCTCGGCTAGCGGGGTACAATGAGCAGTTCTTC
CASGLAPRLAGYNEQFF
>TRBV30|TRBJ2-5|TRBD2|once|13
TGTGCCTGGACTAGCGGCTTCCAAGAGACCCAGTACTTC
CAWTSGFQETQYF
>TRBV7-3|TRBJ2-5|TRBD1|NA|15
TGTGCCAGCAGCTTAAGTCGGACAGGGCAAGAGACCCAGTACTTC
CASSLSRTGQETQYF
>TRBV9|TRBJ1-2|TRBD1|NA|18
TGTGCCAGCAGCACCCCCCTTGGACAGGGAATAAACCCTTATGGCTACACCTTC
CASSTPLGQGINPYGYTF
>TRBV21-1|TRBJ2-4|NA|NA|17
TGTGCCAGCAGCAAAGTGGGCGGGAGGGCCTGCCAAAACATTCAGTACTTC
CASSKVGGRACQNIQYF
>TRBV19|TRBJ2-2|NA|NA|14
TGTGCCAGTAGTATAGGACAGGGAGGCGGGGAGCTGTTTTTT
CASSIGQGGGELFF
>TRBV29-1|TRBJ1-3|NA|NA|13
TGCAGCGTTGAGGAGAGCTCTGGAAACACCATATATTTT
CSVEESSGNTIYF
>TRBV19|TRBJ2-2|TRBD1|NA|15
TGTGCCAGTATAGGGACAGGGGCGAACACCGGGGAGCTGTTTTTT
CASIGTGANTGELFF
>TRBV29-1|TRBJ2-7|TRBD1|NA|13
TGCAGCGTTGAACGCTCACAGGGGTACGAGCAGTACTTC
CSVERSQGYEQYF